These T cell receptor beta chains were read from a single sample in a study of blood T cell repertoires in COVID-19. Measured with immunoSEQ multiplex PCR; TCRdb has only the in-frame clones, and not every one. The sample lists more than 250,000 clones, more than 70% seen once, with 1.2% in the top ten. The specimen sequenced was peripheral blood. All receptors come from a woman in her fifties or sixties with acute or convalescent COVID-19. CDR3s include the opening cysteine and the closing phenylalanine or tryptophan. A D gene is named only where the DNA matches it firmly. Not every row has a clone size; where given, it reads once, few, many or a size class.

d_gene: TRBD1
abundance: .
v_gene: TRBV9
j_gene: TRBJ2-7
CDR3nt: TGTGCCAGCAGCGTCAGGACAGGGCCCTACGAGCAGTACTTC
CDR3aa: CASSVRTGPYEQYF

d_gene: .
abundance: .
v_gene: TRBV6-5
j_gene: TRBJ2-1
CDR3nt: TGTGCCAGCAGCTCCGGAGCGTCCTACAATGAGCAGTTCTTC
CDR3aa: CASSSGASYNEQFF

d_gene: TRBD1
abundance: .
v_gene: TRBV2
j_gene: TRBJ1-2
CDR3nt: TGTGCCAGCAGCCCCCAGGGGGAGCTTGAAGGCTACACCTTC
CDR3aa: CASSPQGELEGYTF

d_gene: TRBD2
abundance: .
v_gene: TRBV3-1/TRBV3-2
j_gene: TRBJ2-1
CDR3nt: TGTGCCAGCAGCCAATGGACTAGCGGGAGATTTCCAGCTCTCGGTGAGCAGTTCTTC
CDR3aa: CASSQWTSGRFPALGEQFF

d_gene: .
abundance: .
v_gene: TRBV7-9
j_gene: TRBJ2-2
CDR3nt: TGTGCCAGCAGCGCTAGCCTTTTGGACGGGAAGCTGTTTTTT
CDR3aa: CASSASLLDGKLFF

d_gene: .
abundance: .
v_gene: TRBV5-5
j_gene: TRBJ2-5
CDR3nt: TGTGCCAGCAGCTTGAAACTAGGTTCAGAGACCCAGTACTTC
CDR3aa: CASSLKLGSETQYF

d_gene: .
abundance: .
v_gene: TRBV7-9
j_gene: TRBJ1-5
CDR3nt: TGTGCCAGCAGCTTAGGTTCAGGGACATGGCAGCCCCAGCATTTT
CDR3aa: CASSLGSGTWQPQHF

d_gene: .
abundance: .
v_gene: TRBV19
j_gene: TRBJ2-7
CDR3nt: TGTGCCAGTAGTATAGACCTGGTAACCCTAGGCTACGAGCAGTACTTC
CDR3aa: CASSIDLVTLGYEQYF

d_gene: .
abundance: .
v_gene: TRBV6-4
j_gene: TRBJ1-2
CDR3nt: TGTGCCAGCAGACCGGGACATCTTGAGGACTACTATGGCTACACCTTC
CDR3aa: CASRPGHLEDYYGYTF

d_gene: .
abundance: .
v_gene: TRBV5-1
j_gene: TRBJ1-4
CDR3nt: TGCGCCAGCAGCTTCGGGATGACAACTAATGAAAAACTGTTTTTT
CDR3aa: CASSFGMTTNEKLFF

d_gene: TRBD1
abundance: .
v_gene: TRBV2
j_gene: TRBJ1-1
CDR3nt: TGTGCCAGCAGGGATATGAGGGGGCGCGATACTGAAGCTTTCTTT
CDR3aa: CASRDMRGRDTEAFF

d_gene: TRBD2
abundance: few
v_gene: TRBV9
j_gene: TRBJ2-3
CDR3nt: TGTGCCAGCAGTCTTAGCGGGAGGGCCTCAGAGTGGCAGTATTTT
CDR3aa: CASSLSGRASEWQYF

d_gene: .
abundance: .
v_gene: TRBV5-1
j_gene: TRBJ2-7
CDR3nt: TGCGCCAGCAGCCCCGCGCAGGGCTCCTACGAGCAGTACTTC
CDR3aa: CASSPAQGSYEQYF

d_gene: .
abundance: .
v_gene: TRBV24-1
j_gene: TRBJ1-1
CDR3nt: TGTGCCACCAGTGCAACTTCAGGGTTGAACACTGAAGCTTTCTTT
CDR3aa: CATSATSGLNTEAFF

d_gene: TRBD1
abundance: few
v_gene: TRBV5-1
j_gene: TRBJ1-2
CDR3nt: TGCGCCAGCAGCTTGGAGGGACAGTTCTATGGCTACACCTTC
CDR3aa: CASSLEGQFYGYTF

d_gene: TRBD1
abundance: .
v_gene: TRBV7-2
j_gene: TRBJ1-5
CDR3nt: TGTGCCAGCAGCCCCTTCCACGAGGGGGCTTTTAATCAGCCCCAGCATTTT
CDR3aa: CASSPFHEGAFNQPQHF

d_gene: .
abundance: .
v_gene: TRBV6-4
j_gene: TRBJ2-1
CDR3nt: TGTGCCAGCAGTGAACTAGCAGGTATAGATGAGCAGTTCTTC
CDR3aa: CASSELAGIDEQFF

d_gene: TRBD2
abundance: .
v_gene: TRBV5-6
j_gene: TRBJ2-1
CDR3nt: TGTGCCAGCAGCTTAGCGGGGCTCTCCTACAATGAGCAGTTCTTC
CDR3aa: CASSLAGLSYNEQFF

d_gene: TRBD1
abundance: .
v_gene: TRBV5-5
j_gene: TRBJ1-3
CDR3nt: TGTGCCAGCAGAAGGACAGGGGGCCTCTCTGGAAACACCATATATTTT
CDR3aa: CASRRTGGLSGNTIYF

d_gene: TRBD1
abundance: .
v_gene: TRBV18
j_gene: TRBJ2-7
CDR3nt: TGTGCCAGCTCCCCCGCTCTGGGACAGGGGGCCTACGAGCAGTACTTC
CDR3aa: CASSPALGQGAYEQYF

d_gene: .
abundance: .
v_gene: TRBV28
j_gene: TRBJ1-2
CDR3nt: TGTGCCAGGAGAGGGTCCAACGGCTACACCTTC
CDR3aa: CARRGSNGYTF

d_gene: .
abundance: .
v_gene: TRBV5-1
j_gene: TRBJ1-2
CDR3nt: TGCGCCAGCAGCTTGGAGTCAGGCCTCTATGGCTACACCTTC
CDR3aa: CASSLESGLYGYTF

d_gene: .
abundance: .
v_gene: TRBV5-4
j_gene: TRBJ2-5
CDR3nt: TGTGCCAGCAGCGGCGCAGGGACCCAGTACTTC
CDR3aa: CASSGAGTQYF

d_gene: .
abundance: .
v_gene: TRBV19
j_gene: TRBJ1-2
CDR3nt: TGTGCCAGTAGTATGGATGGGACACCCGACTATGGCTACACCTTC
CDR3aa: CASSMDGTPDYGYTF

d_gene: .
abundance: few
v_gene: TRBV12-3/TRBV12-4
j_gene: TRBJ1-6
CDR3nt: TGTGCCAGCAGTTTAGACAGGGATTCACCCCTCCACTTT
CDR3aa: CASSLDRDSPLHF

d_gene: TRBD1
abundance: few
v_gene: TRBV29-1
j_gene: TRBJ1-2
CDR3nt: TGCAGCGTTGCGACAGGGAGAAACTATGGCTACACCTTC
CDR3aa: CSVATGRNYGYTF

d_gene: TRBD1
abundance: .
v_gene: TRBV7-2
j_gene: TRBJ2-2
CDR3nt: TGTGCCAGCAGCTCCGGGACAGGGAGGAACACCGGGGAGCTGTTTTTT
CDR3aa: CASSSGTGRNTGELFF

d_gene: .
abundance: .
v_gene: TRBV12-3/TRBV12-4
j_gene: TRBJ2-5
CDR3nt: TGTGCCAGCAGTTCCTCGGGGGAGACCCAGTACTTC
CDR3aa: CASSSSGETQYF

d_gene: TRBD1
abundance: .
v_gene: TRBV19
j_gene: TRBJ2-3
CDR3nt: TGTGCCAGTACCCCCGGATGGGGACAGGGGACAGATACGCAGTATTTT
CDR3aa: CASTPGWGQGTDTQYF

d_gene: .
abundance: .
v_gene: TRBV30
j_gene: TRBJ2-3
CDR3nt: TGTGCCTGGAATACAGGAGGGGATACGCAGTATTTT
CDR3aa: CAWNTGGDTQYF

d_gene: TRBD1
abundance: .
v_gene: TRBV19
j_gene: TRBJ1-2
CDR3nt: TGTGCCAGTAGTACTCGCAGACAGGGGGGAATTGGCTACACCTTC
CDR3aa: CASSTRRQGGIGYTF

d_gene: TRBD1
abundance: .
v_gene: TRBV7-9
j_gene: TRBJ1-1
CDR3nt: TGTGCCAGCAGCCCAGCACAACAGGGGGCCAAGAACGCTGAAGCTTTCTTT
CDR3aa: CASSPAQQGAKNAEAFF

d_gene: .
abundance: .
v_gene: TRBV5-1
j_gene: TRBJ1-1
CDR3nt: TGCGCCAGCAGCTTGGCCAGTAACACTGAAGCTTTCTTT
CDR3aa: CASSLASNTEAFF

d_gene: TRBD2
abundance: .
v_gene: TRBV24-1
j_gene: TRBJ2-7
CDR3nt: TGTGCCACCAGTGACCGGACTAGCGGGAGCGGGCAGTACTTC
CDR3aa: CATSDRTSGSGQYF

d_gene: .
abundance: .
v_gene: TRBV21-1
j_gene: TRBJ1-1
CDR3nt: TGTGCCAGCTTGTGCGACAGGAGGAACACTGAAGCTTTCTTT
CDR3aa: CASLCDRRNTEAFF

d_gene: .
abundance: once
v_gene: TRBV7-8
j_gene: TRBJ1-6
CDR3nt: TGTGCCAGCAGCCTGGTAGGGGCACCCCTCCACTTT
CDR3aa: CASSLVGAPLHF

d_gene: TRBD1
abundance: .
v_gene: TRBV11-3
j_gene: TRBJ1-1
CDR3nt: TGTGTCAGCAGCCCCGACAGGGGGAACACTGAAGCTTTCTTT
CDR3aa: CVSSPDRGNTEAFF

d_gene: .
abundance: .
v_gene: TRBV12-3/TRBV12-4
j_gene: TRBJ1-4
CDR3nt: TGTGCCAGCACCCCGAGGGGAGGGGAAAAACTGTTTTTT
CDR3aa: CASTPRGGEKLFF

d_gene: TRBD1
abundance: once
v_gene: TRBV5-5
j_gene: TRBJ1-5
CDR3nt: TGTGCCAGCAGCGACAGGGCCTATAGCAATCAGCCCCAGCATTTT
CDR3aa: CASSDRAYSNQPQHF

d_gene: .
abundance: .
v_gene: TRBV5-1
j_gene: TRBJ1-5
CDR3nt: TGCGCCAGCAGCTTGACTACAGGGAACGGTCAGCCCCAGCATTTT
CDR3aa: CASSLTTGNGQPQHF

d_gene: .
abundance: few
v_gene: TRBV6-4
j_gene: TRBJ1-5
CDR3nt: TGTGCCAGCAGTGACTCGAGTCCGATACAGCCGCTAAACGATCAGCCCCAGCATTTT
CDR3aa: CASSDSSPIQPLNDQPQHF

d_gene: TRBD1
abundance: .
v_gene: TRBV5-4
j_gene: TRBJ1-4
CDR3nt: TGTGCCAGCAGACGGGACAGGGCTGAAAAACTGTTTTTT
CDR3aa: CASRRDRAEKLFF

d_gene: TRBD2
abundance: .
v_gene: TRBV9
j_gene: TRBJ2-7
CDR3nt: TGTGCCAGCAGCGTAGGAGCGGGAGCCTACGAGCAGTACTTC
CDR3aa: CASSVGAGAYEQYF

d_gene: .
abundance: .
v_gene: TRBV21-1
j_gene: TRBJ1-1
CDR3nt: TGTGCCAGCAGCGCCTCCGGGGGGGACACTAACACTGAAGCTTTCTTT
CDR3aa: CASSASGGDTNTEAFF